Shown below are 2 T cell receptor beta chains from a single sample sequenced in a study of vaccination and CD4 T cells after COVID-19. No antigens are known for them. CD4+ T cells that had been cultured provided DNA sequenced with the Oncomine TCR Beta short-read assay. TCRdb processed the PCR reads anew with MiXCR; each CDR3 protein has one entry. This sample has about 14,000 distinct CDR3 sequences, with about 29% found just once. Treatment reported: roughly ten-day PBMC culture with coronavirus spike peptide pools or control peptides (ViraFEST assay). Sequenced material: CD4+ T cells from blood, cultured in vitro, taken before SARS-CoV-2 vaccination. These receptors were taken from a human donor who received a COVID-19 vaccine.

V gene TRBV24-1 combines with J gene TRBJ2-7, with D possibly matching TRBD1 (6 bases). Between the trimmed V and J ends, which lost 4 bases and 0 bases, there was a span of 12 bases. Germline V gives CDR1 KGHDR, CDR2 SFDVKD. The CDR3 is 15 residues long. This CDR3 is CATSDPKTGSYEQYF. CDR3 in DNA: TGTGCCACCAGTGACCCTAAGACAGGCTCCTACGAGCAGTACTTC.

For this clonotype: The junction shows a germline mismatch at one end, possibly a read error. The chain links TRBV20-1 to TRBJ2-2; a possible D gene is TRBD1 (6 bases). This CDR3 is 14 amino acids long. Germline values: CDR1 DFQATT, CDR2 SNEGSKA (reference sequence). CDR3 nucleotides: TGCAGTGTGGGTGGGGGCTGGGACACCGGGAAGCTGTTTTTT. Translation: CSVGGGWDTGKLFF.